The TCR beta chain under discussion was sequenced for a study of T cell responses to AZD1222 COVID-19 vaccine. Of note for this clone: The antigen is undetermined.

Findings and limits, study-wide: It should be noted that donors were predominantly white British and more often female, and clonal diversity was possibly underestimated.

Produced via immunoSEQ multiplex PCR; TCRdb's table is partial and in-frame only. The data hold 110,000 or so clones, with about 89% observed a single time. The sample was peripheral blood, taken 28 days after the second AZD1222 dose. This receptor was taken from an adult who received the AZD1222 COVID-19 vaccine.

CDR3 protein: CASGKGIANEKLFF. The CDR3 bases are TGTGCCAGTGGCAAGGGGATAGCTAATGAAAAACTGTTTTTT. The chain recombines TRBV19 with TRBJ1-4; D perhaps matches TRBD1 (5 bases). The germline V gene encodes CDR1 LNHDA and CDR2 SQIVND (reference sequence). The CDR3 contains 14 residues. Trimming shortened V by 8 bases and J by 3 bases, and 13 bases separated the two germline ends.